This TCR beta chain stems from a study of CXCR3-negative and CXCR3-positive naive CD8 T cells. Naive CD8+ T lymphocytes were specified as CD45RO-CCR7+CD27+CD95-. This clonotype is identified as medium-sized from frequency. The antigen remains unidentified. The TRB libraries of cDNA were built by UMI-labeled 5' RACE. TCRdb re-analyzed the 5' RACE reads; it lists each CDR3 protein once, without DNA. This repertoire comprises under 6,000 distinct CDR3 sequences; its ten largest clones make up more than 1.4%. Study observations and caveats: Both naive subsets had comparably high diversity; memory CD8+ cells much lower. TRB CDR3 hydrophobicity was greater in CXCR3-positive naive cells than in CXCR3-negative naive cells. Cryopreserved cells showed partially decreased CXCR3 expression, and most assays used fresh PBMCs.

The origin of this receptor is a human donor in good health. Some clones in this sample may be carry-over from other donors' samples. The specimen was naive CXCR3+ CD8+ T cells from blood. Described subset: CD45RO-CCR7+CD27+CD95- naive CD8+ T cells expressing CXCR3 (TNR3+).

CDR3 residues: CSVNHPGTGEKLFF. The chain links TRBV29-1 to TRBJ1-4. CDR1 is SQVTM, CDR2 ANQGSEA, per germline. The CDR3 sequence is 14 residues long. Combining the CDR3 with reference TRBV29-1 and TRBJ1-4 gives the whole variable domain SAVISQKPSRDICQRGTSLTIQCQVDSQVTMMFWYRQQPGQSLTLIATANQGSEATYESGFVIDKFPISRPNLTFSTLTVSNMSPEDSSIYLCSVNHPGTGEKLFFGSGTQLSVL.